What follows is one T cell receptor beta chain and its context. Its antigen is as yet unknown. The data were taken from a study of radiation and T cells in renal cell carcinoma. Regarding the study as a whole: Without pretreatment biopsies, baseline tumor clonotype presence was undetermined.

The CDR3 is 15 amino acids. Germline assignment: CDR1 LNHDA and CDR2 SQIVND (reference sequence). After removal of 5 bases from V and 0 bases from J, the junction contained 7 bases not matched to a gene. As to time point: blood 4 weeks post-SBRT, at nephrectomy. The treatment was: 15 Gy SBRT to primary tumor, nephrectomy 4 weeks later. Nephrectomy followed 15 Gy stereotactic body radiation by 4 weeks. This renal cell carcinoma was of the clear cell type. The repertoire was sequenced with immunoSEQ multiplex PCR; TCRdb's copy has only in-frame clones and lacks some. Here the sample spans 140,000 or so clones, 80% to 90% being singletons.

The sequencing here drew on blood, taken from a patient whose treatment included radiotherapy and nephrectomy. This receptor was identified in a woman between 50 and 59 years old with renal cell carcinoma. This chain links TRBV19 with TRBJ2-7, with 7 bases lining up with TRBD1. CDR3 amino acids: CASSRQGVSSYEQYF. CDR3 nucleotide sequence: TGTGCCAGTAGTCGTCAGGGGGTTAGCTCCTACGAGCAGTACTTC. Full variable domain (outside the CDR3, taken from reference TRBV19 and TRBJ2-7): DGGITQSPKYLFRKEGQNVTLSCEQNLNHDAMYWYRQDPGQGLRLIYYSQIVNDFQKGDIAEGYSVSREKKESFPLTVTSAQKNPTAFYLCASSRQGVSSYEQYFGPGTRLTVT.